This T cell receptor (beta chain) was obtained from a study of CD8+CD57+ T cells in acquired aplastic anemia (dated by TCRdb to the late 2010s). About the full investigation: A mean of about 3.2 ug of DNA, ranging from roughly 0.19 to 27.4 ug, was extracted from sorted CD4+ and CD8+ cells. What the authors observed across the whole study: No significant difference in CD8+ Simpson's diversity was found between patients and healthy controls (P=0.060). Although 25 to 30 CD8+ CDR3 sequences were shared by patients and controls, these sequences appeared highly expressed in patients and within the immunodominant clones of patients.

Profiling of TCR beta VDJ combinations and CDR3 sequences used genomic DNA as the template. An Illumina HiSeq 2000 was used for TCR repertoire sequencing. Processing in the source paper ran as follows. Repertoire assessment relied on Simpson's diversity index, CDR3 size and DJ length profiles, and TRBV/TRBJ rearrangement plots. The most abundant DNA sequence in the deep sequencing data was taken as the immunodominant clone. CDR3 amino acid sequences were checked for sharing between subjects and were compared against published repertoires and the VDJdb database. Starting from the raw public reads, TCRdb applied fastp trimming at Q25, assembled clones with MiXCR and retained in-frame beta chains. Duplicate CDR3 protein sequences are folded into a single record with the most common DNA and genes. The V and J calls, along with clone size, are taken from TCRdb and not from the paper's own processing. The sample records approximately 270,000 distinct CDR3 sequences, roughly half of which are singletons. The leading ten clones occupy around 7.6% of the sample.

V is cut by 4 bases and J by 3 bases, and the space between the germline ends is 13 bases. From the cysteine up to the phenylalanine, the CDR3 has a length of 14 residues. The only DNA kept is the CDR3, 42 bases in frame from the first base. CDR1 and CDR2, per the germline V gene (reference sequence), are DFQATT and SNEGSKA. The study deep-sequenced TCR repertoires of sorted CD4+ and CD8+ blood T cells from severe aplastic anemia patients and healthy subjects. Ficoll-Paque density gradient centrifugation was used to isolate peripheral blood mononuclear cells. Before DNA extraction, CD4+ and CD8+ T cells were sorted with FACS or magnetic beads. For this clonotype: This clone's antigen is unknown. Base qualities are not at hand, and no much larger clone is one base apart.

This chain joins TRBV20-1 to TRBJ2-1; perhaps TRBD1 is the D gene, with 6 bases matching. This receptor was taken from a human donor with severe aplastic anemia or a healthy control (not recorded which). The sequenced sample was sorted CD4+, CD8+, or CD8+CD57+ T cells (not recorded which) from PBMCs. The CDR3 in this case is CSATPGAHYNEQFF. The nucleotide sequence reads TGCAGTGCTACTCCAGGGGCACACTACAATGAGCAGTTCTTC.